This T cell receptor (beta chain) was found in a study of T cells in localized non-small cell lung cancer. General study points: Sequencing involved a lone tumor region, leaving heterogeneity possible. Detection in adjacent lung was observed for a median roughly 55 of the top 100 tumor clones. Exceeding tumor, uninvolved adjacent lung had the highest T cell clonality.

As concerns this clone: Its antigen is not known.

This CDR3 is built from 17 residues. TCRdb keeps only in-frame clones here, not all; method: immunoSEQ multiplex PCR. The sample has 550 to 700 clones; around 42% are singletons. Sequenced here: lung tumor tissue, sampled before any cancer treatment. The TCR comes from an older female donor with stage I lung adenocarcinoma. The chain joins TRBV12-2 to TRBJ2-7. TRBV12-2 is a documented pseudogene. CDR3 coding DNA: TGTGCAAGTCGCTTAGGAATCCCGGGACCACCCTTCTACGAGCAGTACTTC. As protein: CASRLGIPGPPFYEQYF.